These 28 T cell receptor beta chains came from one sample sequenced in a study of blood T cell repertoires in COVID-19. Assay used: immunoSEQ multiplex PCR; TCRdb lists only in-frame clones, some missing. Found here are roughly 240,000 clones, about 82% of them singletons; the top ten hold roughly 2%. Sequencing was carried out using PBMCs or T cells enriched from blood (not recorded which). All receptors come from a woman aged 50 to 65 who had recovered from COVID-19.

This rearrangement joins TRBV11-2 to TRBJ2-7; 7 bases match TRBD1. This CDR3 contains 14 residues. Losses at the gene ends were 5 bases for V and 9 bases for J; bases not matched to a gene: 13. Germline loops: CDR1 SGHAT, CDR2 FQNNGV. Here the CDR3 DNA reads TGTGCCAGCAGCCTCCGAGACAGGGATCTATGGCAGTACTTC. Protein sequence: CASSLRDRDLWQYF.

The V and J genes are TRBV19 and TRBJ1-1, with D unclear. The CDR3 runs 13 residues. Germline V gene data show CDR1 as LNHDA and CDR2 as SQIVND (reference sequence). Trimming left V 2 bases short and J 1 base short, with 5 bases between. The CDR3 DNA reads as TGTGCCAGTAGTATAACGGGGAACACTGAAGCTTTCTTT. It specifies CASSITGNTEAFF. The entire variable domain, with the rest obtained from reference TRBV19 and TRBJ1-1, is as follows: DGGITQSPKYLFRKEGQNVTLSCEQNLNHDAMYWYRQDPGQGLRLIYYSQIVNDFQKGDIAEGYSVSREKKESFPLTVTSAQKNPTAFYLCASSITGNTEAFFGQGTRLTVV.

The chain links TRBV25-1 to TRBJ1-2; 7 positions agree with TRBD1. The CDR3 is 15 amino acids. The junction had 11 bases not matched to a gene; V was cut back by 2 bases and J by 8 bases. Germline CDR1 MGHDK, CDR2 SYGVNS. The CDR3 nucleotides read TGTGCCAGCAGTGAACTCGGGACAGCCACGGGGGGCTACACCTTC. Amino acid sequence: CASSELGTATGGYTF.

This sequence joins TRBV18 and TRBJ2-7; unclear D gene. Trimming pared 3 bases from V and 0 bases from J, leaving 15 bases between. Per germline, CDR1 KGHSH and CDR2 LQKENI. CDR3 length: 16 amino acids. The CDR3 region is CASSPSLDTTSYEQYF. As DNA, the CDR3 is TGTGCCAGCTCACCGTCATTAGACACGACCTCCTACGAGCAGTACTTC.

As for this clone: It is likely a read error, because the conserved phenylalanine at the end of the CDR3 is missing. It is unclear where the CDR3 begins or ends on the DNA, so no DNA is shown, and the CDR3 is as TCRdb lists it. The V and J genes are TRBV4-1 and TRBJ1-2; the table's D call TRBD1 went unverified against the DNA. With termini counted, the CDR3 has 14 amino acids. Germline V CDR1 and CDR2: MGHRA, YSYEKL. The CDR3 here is CASSQVPRDRRQRI.

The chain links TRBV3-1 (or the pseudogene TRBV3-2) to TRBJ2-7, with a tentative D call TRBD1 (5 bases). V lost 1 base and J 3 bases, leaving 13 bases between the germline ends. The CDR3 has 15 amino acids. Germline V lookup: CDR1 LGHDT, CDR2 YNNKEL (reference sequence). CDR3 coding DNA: TGTGCCAGCAGCCAAGGCCCCAGGGCTATCTACGAGCAGTACTTC. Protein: CASSQGPRAIYEQYF.

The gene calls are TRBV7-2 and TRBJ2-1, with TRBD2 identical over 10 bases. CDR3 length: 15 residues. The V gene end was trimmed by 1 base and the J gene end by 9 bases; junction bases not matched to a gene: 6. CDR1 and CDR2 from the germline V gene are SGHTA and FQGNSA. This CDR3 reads CASSLGLAGVIEQFF. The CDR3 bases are TGTGCCAGCAGCTTAGGCCTAGCGGGGGTTATTGAGCAGTTCTTC.

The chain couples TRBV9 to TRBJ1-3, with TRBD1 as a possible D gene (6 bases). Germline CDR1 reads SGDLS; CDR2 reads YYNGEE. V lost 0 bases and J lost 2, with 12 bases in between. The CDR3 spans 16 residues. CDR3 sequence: CASSVDPGHTGNTIYF. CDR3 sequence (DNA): TGTGCCAGCAGCGTAGATCCGGGACATACTGGAAACACCATATATTTT.

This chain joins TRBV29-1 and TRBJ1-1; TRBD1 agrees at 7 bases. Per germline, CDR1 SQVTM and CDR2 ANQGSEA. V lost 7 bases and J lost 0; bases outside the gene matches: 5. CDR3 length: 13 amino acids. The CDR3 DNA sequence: TGCAGCGCCACCGGGACAGTGAACACTGAAGCTTTCTTT. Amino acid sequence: CSATGTVNTEAFF. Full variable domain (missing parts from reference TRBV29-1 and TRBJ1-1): SAVISQKPSRDICQRGTSLTIQCQVDSQVTMMFWYRQQPGQSLTLIATANQGSEATYESGFVIDKFPISRPNLTFSTLTVSNMSPEDSSIYLCSATGTVNTEAFFGQGTRLTVV.

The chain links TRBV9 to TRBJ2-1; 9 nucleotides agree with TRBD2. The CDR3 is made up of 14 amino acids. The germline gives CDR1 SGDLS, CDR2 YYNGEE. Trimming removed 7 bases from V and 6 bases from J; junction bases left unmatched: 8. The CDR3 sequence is CASGRREGFNEQFF. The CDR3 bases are TGTGCCAGCGGTCGGCGGGAGGGCTTCAATGAGCAGTTCTTC.

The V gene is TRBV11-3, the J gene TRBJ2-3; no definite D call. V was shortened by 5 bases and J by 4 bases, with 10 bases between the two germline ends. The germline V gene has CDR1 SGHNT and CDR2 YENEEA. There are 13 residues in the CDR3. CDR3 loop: CASSHSEADTQYF. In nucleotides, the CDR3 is TGTGCCAGCAGCCATTCCGAGGCAGATACGCAGTATTTT.

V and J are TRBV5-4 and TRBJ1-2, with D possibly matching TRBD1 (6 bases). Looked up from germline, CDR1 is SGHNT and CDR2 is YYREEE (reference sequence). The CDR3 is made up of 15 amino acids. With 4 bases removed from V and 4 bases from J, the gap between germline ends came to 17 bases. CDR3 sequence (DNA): TGTGCCAGCAGCGTAGGACAGTTGAAGAGCTATGGCTACACCTTC. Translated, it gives CASSVGQLKSYGYTF. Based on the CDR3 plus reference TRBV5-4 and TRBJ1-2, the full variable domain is ETGVTQSPTHLIKTRGQQVTLRCSSQSGHNTVSWYQQALGQGPQFIFQYYREEENGRGNFPPRFSGLQFPNYSSELNVNALELDDSALYLCASSVGQLKSYGYTFGSGTRLTVV.

The CDR3 loop reads CASSLVGPTDTQYF. The CDR3 region has the DNA TGTGCCAGCAGCTTAGTGGGCCCCACAGATACGCAGTATTTT. This chain joins TRBV11-2 and TRBJ2-3; D remains ambiguous. Deletions cut 1 base from V and 2 bases from J, with 7 bases between. The CDR3 contains 14 residues. The germline V gene encodes CDR1 SGHAT and CDR2 FQNNGV.

This chain's CDR3 is CASSLEWGQGGSYNEQFF. The DNA for the CDR3 is TGTGCCAGCAGCTTAGAATGGGGACAGGGGGGATCCTACAATGAGCAGTTCTTC. This chain links TRBV11-2 with TRBJ2-1, with 11 bases lining up with TRBD1. V lost 0 bases, J lost 1 base, and 5 bases stayed unmatched. The germline CDR1 and CDR2 sequences are SGHAT and FQNNGV. This CDR3 contains 18 residues.

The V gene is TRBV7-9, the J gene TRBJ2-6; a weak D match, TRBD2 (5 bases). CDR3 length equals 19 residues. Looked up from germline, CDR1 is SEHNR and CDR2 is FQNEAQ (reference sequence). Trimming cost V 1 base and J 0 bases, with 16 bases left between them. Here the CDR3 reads CASSLGLRMGYSGANVLTF. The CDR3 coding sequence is TGTGCCAGCAGCTTAGGACTACGGATGGGGTACTCTGGGGCCAACGTCCTGACTTTC.

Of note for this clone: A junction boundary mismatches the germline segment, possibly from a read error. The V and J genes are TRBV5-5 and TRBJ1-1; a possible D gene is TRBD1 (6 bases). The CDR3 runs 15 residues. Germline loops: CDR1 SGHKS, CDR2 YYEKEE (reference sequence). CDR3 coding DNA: TGTGCCAGCAGCCAAACCCCGTCCCGGGACACCGAAGCTTTCTTT. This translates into CASSQTPSRDTEAFF.

The CDR3 here is CASSPPHQPQHF. The CDR3, as DNA: TGTGCCAGCAGTCCCCCTCATCAGCCCCAGCATTTT. The chain carries TRBV28 and TRBJ1-5; D is undetermined. The CDR3 length is 12 residues. The germline V and J ends were trimmed by 5 bases and 5 bases, with 7 bases remaining between them. Germline-derived CDR1 and CDR2 are MDHEN and SYDVKM.

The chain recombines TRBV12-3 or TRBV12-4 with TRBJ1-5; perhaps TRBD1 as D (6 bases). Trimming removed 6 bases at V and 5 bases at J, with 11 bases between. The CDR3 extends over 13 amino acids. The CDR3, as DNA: TGTGCCAGCAGGAACAGGGTCCATCAGCCCCAGCATTTT. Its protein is CASRNRVHQPQHF.

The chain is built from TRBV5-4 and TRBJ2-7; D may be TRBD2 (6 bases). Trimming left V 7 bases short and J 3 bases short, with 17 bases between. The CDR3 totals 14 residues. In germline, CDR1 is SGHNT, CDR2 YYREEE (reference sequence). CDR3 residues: CASLEGPPRYEQYF. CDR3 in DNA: TGTGCCAGCTTGGAGGGGCCACCCCGCTACGAGCAGTACTTC.

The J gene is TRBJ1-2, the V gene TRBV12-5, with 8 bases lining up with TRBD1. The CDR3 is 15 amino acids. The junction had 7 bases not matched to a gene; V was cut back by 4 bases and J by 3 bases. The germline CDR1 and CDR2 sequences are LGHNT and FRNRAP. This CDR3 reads CASGSTGVPHYGYTF. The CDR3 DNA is TGTGCTAGTGGTTCGACAGGGGTCCCTCACTATGGCTACACCTTC. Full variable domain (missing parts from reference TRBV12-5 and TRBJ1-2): DARVTQTPRHKVTEMGQEVTMRCQPILGHNTVFWYRQTMMQGLELLAYFRNRAPLDDSGMPKDRFSAEMPDATLATLKIQPSEPRDSAVYFCASGSTGVPHYGYTFGSGTRLTVV.

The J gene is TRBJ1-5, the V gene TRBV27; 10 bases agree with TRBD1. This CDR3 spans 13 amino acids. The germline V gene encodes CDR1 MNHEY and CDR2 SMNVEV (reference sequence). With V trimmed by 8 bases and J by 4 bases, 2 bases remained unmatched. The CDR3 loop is CASGTGANQPQHF. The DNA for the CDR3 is TGTGCCAGCGGGACAGGGGCGAATCAGCCCCAGCATTTT.

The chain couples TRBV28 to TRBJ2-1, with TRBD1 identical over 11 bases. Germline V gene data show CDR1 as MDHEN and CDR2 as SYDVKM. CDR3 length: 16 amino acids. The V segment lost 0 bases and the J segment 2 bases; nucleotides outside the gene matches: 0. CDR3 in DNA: TGTGCCAGCAGTTTATGGGGACAGGGGGCCTACAATGAGCAGTTCTTC. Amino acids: CASSLWGQGAYNEQFF.

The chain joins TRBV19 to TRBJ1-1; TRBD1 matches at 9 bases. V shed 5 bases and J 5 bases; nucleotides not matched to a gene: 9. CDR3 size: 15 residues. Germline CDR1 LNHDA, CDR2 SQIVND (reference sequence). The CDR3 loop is CASSVDRGRETEAFF. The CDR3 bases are TGTGCCAGTAGTGTGGACAGGGGCCGGGAGACTGAAGCTTTCTTT.

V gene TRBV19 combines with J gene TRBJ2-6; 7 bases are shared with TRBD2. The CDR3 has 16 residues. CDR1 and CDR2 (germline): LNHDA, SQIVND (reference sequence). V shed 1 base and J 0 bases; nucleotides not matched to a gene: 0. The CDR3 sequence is CASSIGGSSGANVLTF. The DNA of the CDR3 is TGTGCCAGTAGTATAGGCGGGAGCTCTGGGGCCAACGTCCTGACTTTC.

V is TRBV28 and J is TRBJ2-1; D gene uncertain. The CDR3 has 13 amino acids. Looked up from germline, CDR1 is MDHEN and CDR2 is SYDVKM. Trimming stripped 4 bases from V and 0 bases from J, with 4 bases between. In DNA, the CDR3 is TGTGCCAGCAGTTATAGCTCCTACAATGAGCAGTTCTTC. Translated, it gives CASSYSSYNEQFF.

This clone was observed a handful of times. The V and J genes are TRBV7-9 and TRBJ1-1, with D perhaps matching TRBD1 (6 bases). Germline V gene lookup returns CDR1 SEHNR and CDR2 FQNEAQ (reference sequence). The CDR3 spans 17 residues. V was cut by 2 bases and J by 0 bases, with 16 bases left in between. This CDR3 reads CASSLRGRQGLNTEAFF. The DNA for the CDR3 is TGTGCCAGCAGCTTACGTGGTAGGCAGGGGTTGAACACTGAAGCTTTCTTT.

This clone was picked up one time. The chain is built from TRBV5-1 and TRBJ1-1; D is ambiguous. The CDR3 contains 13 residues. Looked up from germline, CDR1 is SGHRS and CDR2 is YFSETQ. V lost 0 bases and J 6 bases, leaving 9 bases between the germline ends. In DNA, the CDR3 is TGCGCCAGCAGCTTGGCATCAGGTTCTGAAGCTTTCTTT. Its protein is CASSLASGSEAFF.

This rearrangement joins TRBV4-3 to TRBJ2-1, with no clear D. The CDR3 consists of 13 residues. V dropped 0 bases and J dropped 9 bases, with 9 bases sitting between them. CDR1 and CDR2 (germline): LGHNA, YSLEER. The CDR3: CASSQDFSTEQFF. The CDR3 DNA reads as TGCGCCAGCAGCCAAGATTTTAGCACTGAGCAGTTCTTC.